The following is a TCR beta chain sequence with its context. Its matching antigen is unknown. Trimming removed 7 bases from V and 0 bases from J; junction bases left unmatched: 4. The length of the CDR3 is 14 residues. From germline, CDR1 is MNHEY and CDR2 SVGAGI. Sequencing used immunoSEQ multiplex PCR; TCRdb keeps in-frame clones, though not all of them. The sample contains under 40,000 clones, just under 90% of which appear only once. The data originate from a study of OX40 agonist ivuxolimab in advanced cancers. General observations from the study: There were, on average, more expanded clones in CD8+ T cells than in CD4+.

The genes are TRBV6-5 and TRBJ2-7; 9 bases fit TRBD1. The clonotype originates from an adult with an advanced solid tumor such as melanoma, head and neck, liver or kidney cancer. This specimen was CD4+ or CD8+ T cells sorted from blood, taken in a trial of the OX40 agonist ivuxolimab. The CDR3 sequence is CASTPTGGSYEQYF. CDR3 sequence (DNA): TGTGCCAGCACTCCGACAGGGGGCTCCTACGAGCAGTACTTC.